A selection of T cell receptor beta chains follows, all from one sample in a study of blood T cell dynamics during melanoma immunotherapy. The table came from immunoSEQ multiplex PCR; TCRdb's copy has only in-frame clones and leaves some out. Among 7,000 or so clones listed, more than 65% were seen once. The sample consisted of blood, taken from a patient treated with checkpoint blockade. The receptors shown here come from a human donor with melanoma. CDR3s include the opening cysteine and the closing phenylalanine or tryptophan. The D gene is left open where the match is weak.

TRBD1	15	TRBV6-6	TRBJ2-7	CASSDWDRVSYEQYF
NA	14	TRBV7-9	TRBJ1-3	CASSLLLSGNTIYF
NA	13	TRBV28	NA	CASSPSDTYEQYF
TRBD1	17	TRBV28	TRBJ1-3	CASTSKGEGGYGNTIYF
NA	13	TRBV30	TRBJ1-2	CAWSPQGNYGYTF
NA	16	TRBV9	TRBJ2-6	CASSVGQGSGANVLTF
NA	12	TRBV28	TRBJ1-1	CASSPGFSRAFF
TRBD2	15	TRBV2	TRBJ2-1	CASSFASGRPNEQFF
NA	14	TRBV29-1	TRBJ2-7	CSVEKSAAPGEQYF
NA	12	TRBV28	TRBJ1-2	CASSPGPYGYTF
NA	20	TRBV6-1	TRBJ1-5	CASSEWISLILGHGSQPQHF
NA	16	TRBV7-2	TRBJ1-1	CASSLNPSGASTEAFF
TRBD1	13	TRBV7-3	NA	CASSRDRGGEQYF
TRBD1	14	TRBV6-4	TRBJ1-2	CASRPQTGDYGYTF
TRBD1	15	TRBV9	TRBJ2-7	CASSVAPGTGYEQYF
NA	12	TRBV6-6	TRBJ1-6	CASSHRNSPLHF
NA	16	TRBV4-2	TRBJ1-6	CASSHVTGNTQSPLHF
TRBD1	19	TRBV28	TRBJ1-6	CASSLSTGTASLPWSPLHF
NA	15	TRBV9	TRBJ1-2	CASSPSGGVRNGYTF
NA	15	TRBV7-3	TRBJ2-7	CASSLTPQGPYEQYF
TRBD2	15	TRBV2	TRBJ2-7	CASSAGTSGSYEQYF
TRBD2	17	TRBV7-6	TRBJ2-6	CASSLSGRAGGANVLTF
TRBD1	15	TRBV19	TRBJ2-7	CASTPGTGANYEQYF
NA	13	TRBV19	TRBJ1-2	CASSSGLDYGYTF
TRBD1	14	TRBV6-4	TRBJ2-2	CASSDAGGSGELFF
NA	15	TRBV11-2	TRBJ1-6	CASSPAGQYNSPLHF
NA	13	TRBV18	TRBJ2-7	CASSPTSTYEQYF
NA	14	TRBV28	TRBJ2-1	CASSLTVQYNEQFF
NA	11	TRBV11-2	TRBJ1-4	CASSLERKLFF
TRBD2	16	TRBV11-2	TRBJ2-7	CASSSTGTSTWYEQYF
TRBD1	15	TRBV19	TRBJ1-2	CASSFWTGKNYGYTF
NA	16	TRBV7-2	TRBJ2-7	CASSLANDGSSYEQYF
TRBD2	16	TRBV18	TRBJ2-7	CASSPQLAGGGDEQYF
TRBD2	13	TRBV4-2	TRBJ2-7	CASSQGGGVEQYF
TRBD1	14	TRBV11-3	TRBJ1-1	CASSLVDRGAEAFF
NA	14	TRBV6-5	TRBJ2-1	CASRRTDMGNEQFF
NA	13	TRBV6-5	TRBJ1-1	CASSYTRHTEAFF
TRBD1	13	TRBV28	TRBJ1-6	CASAGGRHSPLHF
NA	14	TRBV4-3	TRBJ2-7	CASSQTYRIAEQYF
NA	11	TRBV2	TRBJ1-2	CASNLGFGYTF
TRBD1	17	TRBV6-1	TRBJ1-1	CASSEPRSGQDARGAFF
NA	15	TRBV23-1	TRBJ1-6	CASSQEGISDSPLHF
TRBD1	13	TRBV29-1	TRBJ2-4	CSVPDREKNIQYF
NA	15	TRBV27	TRBJ1-1	CASSLFAGTNTEAFF
NA	16	TRBV28	TRBJ1-5	CASSLSGHYSNQPQHF
TRBD2	15	TRBV29-1	TRBJ2-7	CSVTHTSGSDYEQYF
NA	15	TRBV28	TRBJ2-3	CASSSILDGTDTQYF
NA	13	TRBV7-2	TRBJ1-2	CASSLWTTEGYTF
NA	15	TRBV4-3	TRBJ2-7	CASSQSPGRTYEQYF
NA	15	TRBV28	TRBJ1-1	CASSLSWGAYTEAFF
NA	14	TRBV29-1	TRBJ2-1	CSVLAVPLYNEQFF
TRBD1	13	TRBV7-9	TRBJ2-1	CASSLPRDRRQFF
TRBD1	14	TRBV5-6	TRBJ1-5	CASSPGQGNQPQHF
NA	15	TRBV27	TRBJ1-5	CASSLRQTSNQPQHF
NA	16	TRBV4-1	TRBJ2-6	CASSQDFPSGANVLTF
NA	14	TRBV4-1	TRBJ2-3	CASSQEIGLDTQYF
TRBD2	16	TRBV30	TRBJ2-7	CAWSGFGTSGTYEQYF
NA	10	TRBV20-1	TRBJ1-1	CSAMDTEAFF
NA	15	TRBV29-1	TRBJ2-7	CSVDGVKGKAYEQYF
TRBD2	15	TRBV6-5	TRBJ2-7	CASSYEAGGPYEQYF